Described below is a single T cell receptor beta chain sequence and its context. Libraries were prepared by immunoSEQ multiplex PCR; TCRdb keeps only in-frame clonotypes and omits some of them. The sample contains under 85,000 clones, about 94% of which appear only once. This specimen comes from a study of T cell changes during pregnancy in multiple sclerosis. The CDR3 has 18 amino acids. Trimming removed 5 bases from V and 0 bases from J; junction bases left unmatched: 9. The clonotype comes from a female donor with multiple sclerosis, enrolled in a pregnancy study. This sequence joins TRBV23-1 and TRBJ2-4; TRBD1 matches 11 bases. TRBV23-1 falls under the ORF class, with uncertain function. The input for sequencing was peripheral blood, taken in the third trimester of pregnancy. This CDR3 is CASSTGDRGGLAKNIQYF. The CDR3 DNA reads TGCGCCAGCAGTACCGGGGACAGGGGGGGTTTAGCCAAAAACATTCAGTACTTC.